The next 3 T cell receptor beta chains were all read from a single sample in a study of T cell repertoires in cytomegalovirus infection. TCRdb itself ran the reads through MiXCR, one entry per CDR3 protein. In the table there are 600,000 to 800,000 distinct CDR3 sequences, 20% to 25% of which are singletons. Sequenced: CD8+ T cells from PBMCs. The receptors derive from a human donor in good health (CMV status not recorded). Some clones in this sample may be carry-over from other donors' samples.

V and J are TRBV27 and TRBJ2-2, with D unclear. Trimming removed 4 bases at V and 4 bases at J, with 10 bases between. The CDR3 contains 14 residues. Germline V gene sequence: CDR1 MNHEY, CDR2 SMNVEV (reference sequence). Here the CDR3 reads CASSWAGFTGELFF. The CDR3 DNA is TGTGCCAGCAGTTGGGCCGGGTTCACCGGGGAGCTGTTTTTT.

This clonotype has just a few counts. The chain couples TRBV7-9 to TRBJ1-2, with D possibly matching TRBD1 (5 bases). There are 12 residues in the CDR3. The germline V and J ends were trimmed by 1 base and 8 bases, with 8 bases remaining between them. Germline assignment: CDR1 SEHNR and CDR2 FQNEAQ (reference sequence). The CDR3 loop is CASSLGQIGYTF. DNA of the CDR3: TGTGCCAGCAGCTTAGGACAGATAGGCTACACCTTC. Full variable domain (outside the CDR3, taken from reference TRBV7-9 and TRBJ1-2): DTGVSQNPRHKITKRGQNVTFRCDPISEHNRLYWYRQTLGQGPEFLTYFQNEAQLEKSRLLSDRFSAERPKGSFSTLEIQRTEQGDSAMYLCASSLGQIGYTFGSGTRLTVV.

With respect to this clonotype: A much larger clone differs by one base, so this may be a read error. CDR3 DNA: TGTGCCAGCAGCCCCCTGGACAGGACCTACGAGCAGTACTTC. Translation gives CASSPLDRTYEQYF. The chain combines TRBV7-2 with TRBJ2-7, with 7 bases fitting TRBD1. The V segment lost 5 bases and the J segment 2 bases; nucleotides outside the gene matches: 6. The CDR3 sequence is 14 residues long. Germline CDR1 SGHTA, CDR2 FQGNSA.